This T cell receptor beta chain was sequenced for a study of tumor-infiltrating lymphocytes in primary liver carcinoma. At the level of the study: Ranging in age from 30 to 69 years, the patients were men and women.

The study co-extracted DNA and RNA from approximately 20-30 mg of unsorted bulk tissue. V dropped 8 bases and J dropped 10 bases, with 27 bases sitting between them. Germline V gene data show CDR1 as LGHNA and CDR2 as YNFKEQ. The CDR3 is 16 residues long. TCR beta cDNA was prepared out of roughly 490 ng total RNA by means of a constant-region primer. Three-round nested multiplex PCR performed with slightly modified ARM-PCR produced the TCR beta libraries. Primers for the first two PCR rounds were TRBV1-TRBV30 forward primers and a C-beta reverse primer (approximately 10 cycles per round). TCRdb redid the calling of the multiplex PCR reads with MiXCR, one entry per CDR3 protein. The sample lists some 94,000 distinct CDR3 sequences, approximately 71% seen once, with about 9.2% in the top ten.

This rearrangement joins TRBV4-2 to TRBJ2-1; either TRBD1 or TRBD2 may supply D (6 bases each). The sequenced sample was liver tumor tissue from sampling region 5. As to subset: tumor region T5, tumor centre. The clonotype comes from a woman aged 60-75 years with primary liver carcinoma and hepatitis B virus infection. CDR3 residues: CASAGHGLPGTQEQFF. The CDR3 region has the DNA TGTGCCAGCGCGGGACACGGACTACCGGGAACTCAGGAGCAGTTCTTC.